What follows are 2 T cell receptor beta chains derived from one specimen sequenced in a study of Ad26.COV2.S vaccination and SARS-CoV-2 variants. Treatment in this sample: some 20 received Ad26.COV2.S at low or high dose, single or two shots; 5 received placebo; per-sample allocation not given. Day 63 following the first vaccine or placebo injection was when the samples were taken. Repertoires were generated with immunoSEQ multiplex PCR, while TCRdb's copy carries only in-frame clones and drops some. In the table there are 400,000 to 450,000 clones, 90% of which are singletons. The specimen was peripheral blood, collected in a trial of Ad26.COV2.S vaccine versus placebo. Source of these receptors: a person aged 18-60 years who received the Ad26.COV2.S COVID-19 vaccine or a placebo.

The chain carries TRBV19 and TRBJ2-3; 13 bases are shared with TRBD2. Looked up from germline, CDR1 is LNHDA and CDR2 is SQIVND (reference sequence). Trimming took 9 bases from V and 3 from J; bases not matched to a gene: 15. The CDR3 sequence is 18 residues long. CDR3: CASSSISPGLAGTDTQYF. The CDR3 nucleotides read TGTGCCAGCTCATCTATTTCACCGGGACTAGCGGGGACAGATACGCAGTATTTT.

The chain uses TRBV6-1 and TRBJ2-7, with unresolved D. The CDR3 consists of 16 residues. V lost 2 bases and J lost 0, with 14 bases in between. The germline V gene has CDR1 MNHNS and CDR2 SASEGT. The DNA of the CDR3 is TGTGCCAGCAGTGAAATGACCCTGCCGGCCTCCTACGAGCAGTACTTC. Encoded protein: CASSEMTLPASYEQYF.